The TCR beta chain under discussion was sequenced for a study of blood T cell repertoires in COVID-19. In the study overall: From the United States, Italy and Spain came samples of acute and convalescent COVID-19.

After removal of 0 bases from V and 3 bases from J, the junction contained 3 bases not matched to a gene. The CDR3 loop spans 14 amino acids. Per germline, CDR1 SGDLS and CDR2 YYNGEE. Authors' data handling: Amplification of reference gene primers was used by the study to estimate nucleated cell counts. Here immunoSEQ multiplex PCR was the method, and the copy in TCRdb shows in-frame clones only, minus some. V, J and clone size are taken as reported in that table, and D and trimming were inferred from the DNA itself. The sample records tens of thousands of clones, roughly 82% being singletons. Material for sequencing was peripheral blood. This sequence was found in a woman aged 55-69 years with acute or convalescent COVID-19. The chain links TRBV9 to TRBJ2-7; TRBD1 matches 7 bases. The CDR3: CASSVGDSLYEQYF. In DNA form, the CDR3 reads TGTGCCAGCAGCGTAGGGGACAGCCTCTACGAGCAGTACTTC.